Shown below are 5 T cell receptor beta chains from a single sample sequenced in a study of CDR3 diversity in severe acne. TCRdb redid the calling of the PCR reads with MiXCR, one entry per CDR3 protein. Of about 84,000 distinct CDR3 sequences in the sample, 45% to 60% were seen once. Sequenced input: blood. These TCRs come from a male donor in good health, without acne.

In the case of this clonotype: It is likely a read error, because the conserved phenylalanine at the end of the CDR3 is missing. J is TRBJ2-1 and V is TRBV6-1; no definite D call. CDR1 is MNHNS and CDR2 is SASEGT in the germline V gene. CDR3 length: 13 residues. Trimming cost V 6 bases and J 4 bases, with 10 bases left between them. CDR3 residues: CASRVMSYNEQFR. CDR3 coding DNA: TGTGCCAGCAGGGTGATGAGTTACAATGAGCAGTTCAGA.

As to this clonotype: The limits of the CDR3 on the DNA are not certain, so only TCRdb's listed CDR3 is given. This chain joins TRBV2 and TRBJ2-5; TRBD1, as called in the table, went unchecked against the DNA. CDR1 is SNHLY and CDR2 is FYNNEI in the germline V gene. Ends included, the CDR3 has 20 residues. The CDR3 loop reads CASSLQGRGKLFFGSGTQYF.

CDR3 coding DNA: TGTGCCAGCAGCTATGGACAGGGGGGGGAGCCCCAGCATTTT. Protein: CASSYGQGGEPQHF. The V and J genes are TRBV25-1 and TRBJ1-5; TRBD1 agrees at 10 bases. This CDR3 contains 14 residues. V shed 6 bases, J shed 8 bases, and the junction held 7 bases outside the gene matches. The V gene's germline CDR1 is MGHDK and CDR2 SYGVNS.

The rearrangement uses TRBV25-1 and TRBJ1-5, with no clear D. Germline V lookup: CDR1 MGHDK, CDR2 SYGVNS. This CDR3 region has 16 residues. Trimming left V 8 bases short and J 1 base short, with 18 bases between. Here the CDR3 reads CASSPQTRTSNQPQHF. CDR3 bases: TGTGCCAGCTCACCCCAAACCAGGACGAGCAATCAGCCCCAGCATTTT.

The chain joins TRBV5-4 to TRBJ2-7, with D tentatively TRBD1 or TRBD2 (6 bases each). The CDR3 loop spans 11 amino acids. Germline CDR1 reads SGHNT; CDR2 reads YYREEE (reference sequence). V shed 9 bases and J shed 6 bases, with 13 bases lying between them. This CDR3 reads CAILGGREQYF. DNA of the CDR3: TGTGCCATCCTTGGGGGGCGCGAGCAGTACTTC.